Each of the 21 T cell receptor beta chains below was sequenced from the same sample in a study of PD-1 blockade in classical Hodgkin lymphoma. Some clones are missing from TCRdb's copy, which holds only in-frame ones; the method was immunoSEQ multiplex PCR. The sample yields 35,000 to 45,000 clones, over 70% seen once. Each patient experienced a relapse that followed autologous stem cell transplantation, and brentuximab vedotin exposure varied. The sequenced sample was peripheral blood mononuclear cells (PBMCs), obtained at baseline. All receptors come from a human donor with classical Hodgkin lymphoma.

The chain uses TRBV21-1 and TRBJ2-2; the table's TRBD1 call for D was not verified on the DNA. TRBV21-1 is tagged as a pseudogene. The CDR3 sequence is 18 residues long. The CDR3 nucleotides read TGTGCCAGCAGCAAAAGAAGCCAGGACAGGGGGAAGACCGGGGAGCTGTTTTTT. It is translated as CASSKRSQDRGKTGELFF.

The chain couples TRBV12-5 to TRBJ2-7, with a tentative D call TRBD2 (6 bases). In germline, CDR1 is LGHNT, CDR2 FRNRAP. The germline V and J ends were trimmed by 3 bases and 4 bases, with 19 bases remaining between them. CDR3 length: 16 amino acids. The DNA for the CDR3 is TGTGCTAGTGGTTTCCCCACTAGCCGGGGCCCTTACGAGCAGTACTTC. It is translated as CASGFPTSRGPYEQYF.

This clone was detected only once. The chain is built from TRBV5-4 and TRBJ1-2; D unresolved. V was pared by 5 bases and J by 1 base, with 12 bases between. Per the germline V gene, CDR1 is SGHNT and CDR2 is YYREEE (reference sequence). The CDR3 contains 14 residues. The CDR3 nucleotides are TGTGCCAGCAGTCAGAGCGGGGTTAACTATGGCTACACCTTC. It yields the protein CASSQSGVNYGYTF.

About this clone: The junction departs from germline at one end; a sequencing error may be responsible. J is TRBJ2-5 and V is TRBV28, with D uncertain. The J call may be wrong; the DNA end is better matched by TRBJ2-7. The CDR3 length is 15 residues. Germline V CDR1 and CDR2: MDHEN, SYDVKM. The chain's CDR3 is CASRLYGPNSYEQYF. The CDR3 DNA sequence: TGTGCCAGCAGATTATACGGACCGAACTCCTACGAGCAGTACTTC.

V is TRBV28 and J is TRBJ1-4; 11 bases agree with TRBD1. Germline CDR1 MDHEN, CDR2 SYDVKM. V shed 10 bases, J shed 8 bases, and the junction held 12 bases outside the gene matches. This CDR3 is built from 15 residues. The CDR3: CATHTGQGAGEKLFF. The CDR3 coding sequence is TGTGCCACGCATACCGGACAGGGGGCCGGGGAAAAACTGTTTTTT.

This chain uses TRBV6-4 with TRBJ2-7, with TRBD1 matching over 7 bases. The CDR3 runs to 16 residues. With 2 bases clipped from V and 4 bases from J, the junction kept 11 bases outside the gene matches. Germline CDR1 MRHNA, CDR2 SNTAGT. Written as DNA, the CDR3 is TGTGCCAGCAGTGACGTAAAACCCGGGACAGAGTACGAGCAGTACTTC. It is translated as CASSDVKPGTEYEQYF.

This clone has more than one count but fewer than ten. The chain employs TRBV5-4 and TRBJ1-1, with a possible D match to TRBD1 (6 bases). This CDR3 comprises 14 residues. CDR1 and CDR2 (germline): SGHNT, YYREEE (reference sequence). Trimming left V 4 bases short and J 5 bases short, with 15 bases between. The CDR3 region is CASSSGGAKTEAFF. CDR3 nucleotide sequence: TGTGCCAGCAGCAGCGGGGGGGCGAAGACTGAAGCTTTCTTT.

The CDR3 DNA reads TGTGCCAGCAGCTCGTACTACCCACACAATGAGCAGTTCTTC. Its translation is CASSSYYPHNEQFF. The chain recombines TRBV7-2 with TRBJ2-1; no clear D. Trimming cost V 4 bases and J 5 bases, with 12 bases left between them. This CDR3 is 14 amino acids long. The V gene's germline CDR1 is SGHTA and CDR2 FQGNSA.

The chain recombines TRBV5-6 with TRBJ2-5, with D uncertain. The CDR3 runs 14 residues. Germline V lookup: CDR1 SGHDT, CDR2 YYEEEE. V was clipped by 0 bases and J by 8 bases, with 14 bases between them. The CDR3 region is CASSLDSAQGTQYF. The CDR3 bases are TGTGCCAGCAGCTTGGATTCTGCGCAAGGTACCCAGTACTTC.

The chain combines TRBV18 with TRBJ1-1; D gene ambiguous. CDR1 and CDR2 from the germline V gene are KGHSH and LQKENI. The V gene lost 3 bases and the J gene lost 1 base, with 3 bases spanning the gap. There are 12 residues in the CDR3. This chain's CDR3 is CASSPQNTEAFF. Here the CDR3 DNA reads TGTGCCAGCTCACCCCAGAACACTGAAGCTTTCTTT.

This chain connects TRBV15 to TRBJ1-1, with 8 bases identical to TRBD1. The CDR3 length is 16 residues. V lost 1 base, J lost 9 bases, and 13 bases stayed unmatched. Per germline, CDR1 LNHNV and CDR2 YYDKDF (reference sequence). Written as DNA, the CDR3 is TGTGCCACCAGCAGAGGTACCCTGACAGGGGTACGGAAAGCTTTCTTT. Translating gives CATSRGTLTGVRKAFF.

The chain combines TRBV25-1 with TRBJ2-5, with D possibly being TRBD1 or TRBD2 (5 bases each). The CDR3 is 14 amino acids. Trimming removed 3 bases at V and 5 bases at J, with 13 bases between. Germline assignment: CDR1 MGHDK and CDR2 SYGVNS. CDR3 amino acids: CASSEAAGTETQYF. CDR3 DNA sequence: TGTGCCAGCAGTGAGGCCGCCGGGACGGAGACCCAGTACTTC.

The rearrangement uses TRBV18 and TRBJ2-5; maybe TRBD2 (7 bases). Germline V gives CDR1 KGHSH, CDR2 LQKENI. With 1 base removed from V and 0 bases from J, the gap between germline ends came to 15 bases. This CDR3 is built from 17 residues. The CDR3 DNA reads TGTGCCAGCTCACCACGGGGGGGCGGACCGTACCAAGAGACCCAGTACTTC. This encodes CASSPRGGGPYQETQYF. The variable domain in full, completed from reference TRBV18 and TRBJ2-5, reads NAGVMQNPRHLVRRRGQEARLRCSPMKGHSHVYWYRQLPEEGLKFMVYLQKENIIDESGMPKERFSAEFPKEGPSILRIQQVVRGDSAAYFCASSPRGGGPYQETQYFGPGTRLLVL.

In this sample, this clone turned up once. The CDR3 bases are TGTGCCAGCAGCTTGGACCCTACAGGGCTTGGTAATTCACCCCTCCACTTT. Its translation is CASSLDPTGLGNSPLHF. V and J are TRBV5-4 and TRBJ1-6; tentative D call: TRBD1 (6 bases). The germline V gene encodes CDR1 SGHNT and CDR2 YYREEE (reference sequence). Trimming cost V 0 bases and J 6 bases, with 16 bases left between them. The CDR3 sequence is 17 residues long.

V is TRBV2 and J is TRBJ2-3, with no clear D. Trimming took off 1 base at V and 6 bases at J, with 11 bases between the two ends. Germline loops: CDR1 SNHLY, CDR2 FYNNEI. CDR3 length: 14 residues. The CDR3 DNA reads TGTGCCAGCAGTGAAGAACCGGGTCTGGATACGCAGTATTTT. Amino acid sequence: CASSEEPGLDTQYF.

J is TRBJ2-7 and V is TRBV18; D not certain. CDR3 length equals 13 residues. Trimming took off 1 base at V and 1 base at J, with 5 bases between the two ends. Germline V gene data show CDR1 as KGHSH and CDR2 as LQKENI. The CDR3 DNA sequence: TGTGCCAGCTCACCACTGGGGTCCTACGAGCAGTACTTC. It encodes CASSPLGSYEQYF.

The chain is built from TRBV11-3 and TRBJ2-1, with 14 bases matching TRBD2. CDR3 length equals 16 residues. J lost 6 bases, V lost 6 bases, and 7 bases had no gene match. Germline values: CDR1 SGHNT, CDR2 YENEEA. This chain's CDR3 is CASSPRLAGGGNEQFF. The DNA of the CDR3 is TGTGCCAGCAGTCCCAGACTAGCGGGAGGGGGCAATGAGCAGTTCTTC.

This clone showed up just a few times. The J gene is TRBJ1-4, the V gene TRBV4-1; tentatively, D is TRBD1 (5 bases). The germline V gene has CDR1 MGHRA and CDR2 YSYEKL. Trimming took off 0 bases at V and 5 bases at J, with 22 bases between the two ends. The CDR3 covers 19 residues. The CDR3 DNA sequence: TGCGCCAGCAGCCAAGAAGGGGCAGGTTCGGACTTGTTCAATGAAAAACTGTTTTTT. Protein: CASSQEGAGSDLFNEKLFF.

The chain carries TRBV6-4 and TRBJ1-5, with D possibly TRBD1 on 6 matching bases. Germline CDR1 reads MRHNA; CDR2 reads SNTAGT. V lost 0 bases to trimming and J lost 0 bases, with 15 bases between them. CDR3 size: 18 residues. The CDR3 nucleotides read TGTGCCAGCAGTGACTCGATTGGGACACCTCATAGCAATCAGCCCCAGCATTTT. As protein: CASSDSIGTPHSNQPQHF.

CDR3 in amino acids: CASSLRTRRETQYF. CDR3 coding DNA: TGTGCCAGCAGCTTGCGAACTAGACGGGAGACCCAGTACTTC. The V gene is TRBV7-2, the J gene TRBJ2-5, with a weak D call TRBD2 (5 bases). Between the trimmed V and J ends, which lost 3 bases and 5 bases, there was a span of 13 bases. Germline V gives CDR1 SGHTA, CDR2 FQGNSA. This CDR3 contains 14 residues.

This clone was seen only a few times. The chain uses TRBV15 and TRBJ1-6; D is possibly TRBD1 (5 bases). The germline V and J ends were trimmed by 0 bases and 10 bases, with 13 bases remaining between them. Germline CDR1 and CDR2: LNHNV and YYDKDF (reference sequence). The CDR3 is 15 amino acids. CDR3 sequence reads: CATSREANKGSPLHF. The CDR3 DNA reads as TGTGCCACCAGCAGAGAGGCCAACAAGGGGTCACCCCTCCACTTT.